This T cell receptor beta chain was profiled in a study of blood T cell repertoires in COVID-19. Study-wide background: PBMCs, B-cell-depleted T cells, or T cells provided the cDNA or gDNA that made up the material.

Germline-derived CDR1 and CDR2 are SGHRS and YFSETQ. Germline trimming cut 5 bases from V and 2 bases from J; bases unmatched to any gene: 12. This CDR3 is 16 amino acids long. How the authors handled the data: From reference gene primer amplification, estimates of nucleated cell counts were derived. Some clones are missing from TCRdb's copy, which holds only in-frame ones; the method was immunoSEQ multiplex PCR. V and J calls and clone size are given by that table; D and trimming were obtained from the DNA. The sample lists some 35,000 clones, 83% occurring once. The sequenced sample was peripheral blood. This clonotype was obtained from a man aged 50 or older with acute or convalescent COVID-19. The gene calls are TRBV5-1 and TRBJ2-7, with 8 bases matching TRBD2. In DNA form, the CDR3 reads TGCGCCAGCAGAAAAACTAGCGGACCTCCCACCTACGAGCAGTACTTC. As protein: CASRKTSGPPTYEQYF.